This TCR beta chain appears in the sequencing data of a study of blood T cell repertoires in COVID-19. Data came from immunoSEQ multiplex PCR; TCRdb stores just in-frame clones and leaves some out. This table holds 90,000 to 110,000 clones, over 75% found once. Source material: peripheral blood. This receptor was obtained from a man in his fifties or sixties with acute or convalescent COVID-19.

The CDR3: CASSQGVGGQIMNTEAFF. DNA of the CDR3: TGTGCCAGCAGCCAAGGGGTTGGGGGACAGATCATGAACACTGAAGCTTTCTTT. The rearrangement links TRBV4-2 to TRBJ1-1; 7 positions match TRBD1. From germline, CDR1 is LGHNA and CDR2 YNFKEQ. The CDR3 covers 18 residues. V shed 1 base and J 0 bases; nucleotides not matched to a gene: 11.